This T cell receptor beta chain was recovered during a study of shared clonotypes between healthy human individuals. The table came from immunoSEQ multiplex PCR; TCRdb's copy has only in-frame clones and leaves some out. Of approximately 980,000 clones listed, about three quarters are singletons. Per the germline V gene, CDR1 is SGHNT and CDR2 is YYREEE (reference sequence). J was trimmed by 2 bases and V by 0 bases; bases with no gene match: 12. The CDR3 is made up of 20 amino acids. The chain employs TRBV5-4 and TRBJ2-6; 9 bases fit TRBD2. Sequenced: memory CD4+ T cells sorted from blood. Subset denoted: CD45RA-negative fraction. This clonotype was obtained from a man between 18 and 35 years old in good health. The CDR3 DNA sequence: TGTGCCAGCAGCTTGGGGGCCCTAGCGGGAATAGGGGCTGGGGCCAACGTCCTGACTTTC. It codes for CASSLGALAGIGAGANVLTF.